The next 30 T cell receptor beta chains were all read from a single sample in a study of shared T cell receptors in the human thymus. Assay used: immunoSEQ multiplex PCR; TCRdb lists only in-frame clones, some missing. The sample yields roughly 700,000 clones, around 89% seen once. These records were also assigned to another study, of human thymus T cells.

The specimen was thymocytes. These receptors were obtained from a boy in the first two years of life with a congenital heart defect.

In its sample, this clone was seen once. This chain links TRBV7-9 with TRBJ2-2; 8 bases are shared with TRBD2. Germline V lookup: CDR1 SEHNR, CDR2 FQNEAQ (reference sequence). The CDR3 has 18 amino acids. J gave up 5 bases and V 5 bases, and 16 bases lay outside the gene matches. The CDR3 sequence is CASSPSGSGRGETGELFF. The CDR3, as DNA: TGTGCCAGCAGCCCATCAGGATCCGGGAGGGGGGAGACCGGGGAGCTGTTTTTT.

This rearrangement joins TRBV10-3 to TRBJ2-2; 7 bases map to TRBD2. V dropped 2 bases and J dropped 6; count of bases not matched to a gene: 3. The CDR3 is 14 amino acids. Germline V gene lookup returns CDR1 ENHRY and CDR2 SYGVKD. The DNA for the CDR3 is TGTGCCATCAGTGAGCCCGGGGGGTCCGGGGAGCTGTTTTTT. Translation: CAISEPGGSGELFF.

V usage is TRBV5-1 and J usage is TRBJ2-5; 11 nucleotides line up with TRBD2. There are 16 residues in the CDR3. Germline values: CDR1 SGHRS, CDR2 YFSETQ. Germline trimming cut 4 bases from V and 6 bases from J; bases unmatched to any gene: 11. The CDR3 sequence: CASSPGTSGPLQTQYF. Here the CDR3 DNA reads TGCGCCAGCAGCCCCGGGACTAGCGGCCCTTTGCAGACCCAGTACTTC. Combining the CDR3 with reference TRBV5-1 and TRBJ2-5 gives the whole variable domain KAGVTQTPRYLIKTRGQQVTLSCSPISGHRSVSWYQQTPGQGLQFLFEYFSETQRNKGNFPGRFSGRQFSNSRSEMNVSTLELGDSALYLCASSPGTSGPLQTQYFGPGTRLLVL.

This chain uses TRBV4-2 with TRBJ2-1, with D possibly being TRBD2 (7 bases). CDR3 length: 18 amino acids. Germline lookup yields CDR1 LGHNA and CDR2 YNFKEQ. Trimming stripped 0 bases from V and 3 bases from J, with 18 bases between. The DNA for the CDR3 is TGTGCCAGCAGCCAAGAAGGGGGGGGCTACCCCCTCTACAATGAGCAGTTCTTC. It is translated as CASSQEGGGYPLYNEQFF.

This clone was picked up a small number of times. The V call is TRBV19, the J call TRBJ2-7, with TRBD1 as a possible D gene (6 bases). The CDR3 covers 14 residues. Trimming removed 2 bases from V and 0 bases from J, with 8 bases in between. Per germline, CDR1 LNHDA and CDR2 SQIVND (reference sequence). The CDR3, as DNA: TGTGCCAGTAGTATAAACAGGGTCTCCTACGAGCAGTACTTC. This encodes CASSINRVSYEQYF.

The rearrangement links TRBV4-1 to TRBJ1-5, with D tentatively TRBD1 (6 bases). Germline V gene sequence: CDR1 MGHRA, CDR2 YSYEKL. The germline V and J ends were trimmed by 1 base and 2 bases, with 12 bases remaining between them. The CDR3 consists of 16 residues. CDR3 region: CASSQAFPGGNQPQHF. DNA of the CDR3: TGCGCCAGCAGCCAAGCATTTCCAGGGGGCAATCAGCCCCAGCATTTT.

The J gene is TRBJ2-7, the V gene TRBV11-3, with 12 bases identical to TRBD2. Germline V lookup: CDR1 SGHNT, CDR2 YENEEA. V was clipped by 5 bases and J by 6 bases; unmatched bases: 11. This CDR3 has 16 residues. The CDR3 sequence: CASSGRTSGNLCEQYF. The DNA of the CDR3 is TGTGCCAGCAGCGGCAGGACTAGCGGGAACCTCTGCGAGCAGTACTTC.

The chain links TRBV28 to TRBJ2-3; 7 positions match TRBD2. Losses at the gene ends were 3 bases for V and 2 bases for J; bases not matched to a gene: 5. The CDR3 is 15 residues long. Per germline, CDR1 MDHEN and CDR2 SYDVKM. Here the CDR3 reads CASSLWGRDTDTQYF. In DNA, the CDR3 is TGTGCCAGCAGTTTGTGGGGGAGGGACACAGATACGCAGTATTTT. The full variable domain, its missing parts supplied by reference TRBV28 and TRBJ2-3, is DVKVTQSSRYLVKRTGEKVFLECVQDMDHENMFWYRQDPGLGLRLIYFSYDVKMKEKGDIPEGYSVSREKKERFSLILESASTNQTSMYLCASSLWGRDTDTQYFGPGTRLTVL.

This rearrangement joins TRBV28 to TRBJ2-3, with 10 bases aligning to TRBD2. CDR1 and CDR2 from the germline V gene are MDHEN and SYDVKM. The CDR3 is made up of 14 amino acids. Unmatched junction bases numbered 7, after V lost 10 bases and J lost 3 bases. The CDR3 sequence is CAIGLAVQTDTQYF. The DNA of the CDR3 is TGTGCCATAGGACTAGCGGTGCAGACAGATACGCAGTATTTT.

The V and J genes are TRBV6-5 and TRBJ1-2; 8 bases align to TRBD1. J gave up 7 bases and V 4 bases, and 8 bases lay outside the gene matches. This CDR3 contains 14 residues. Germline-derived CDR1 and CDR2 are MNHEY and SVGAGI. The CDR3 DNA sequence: TGTGCCAGCAGTTCGGGACAGGTGGCATTTGGCTACACCTTC. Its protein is CASSSGQVAFGYTF.

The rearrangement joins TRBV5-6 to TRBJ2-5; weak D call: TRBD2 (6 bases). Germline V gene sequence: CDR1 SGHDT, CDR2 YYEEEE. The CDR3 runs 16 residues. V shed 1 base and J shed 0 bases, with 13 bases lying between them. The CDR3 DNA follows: TGTGCCAGCAGCTTGTTGGTAGCGGAATACCAAGAGACCCAGTACTTC. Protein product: CASSLLVAEYQETQYF.

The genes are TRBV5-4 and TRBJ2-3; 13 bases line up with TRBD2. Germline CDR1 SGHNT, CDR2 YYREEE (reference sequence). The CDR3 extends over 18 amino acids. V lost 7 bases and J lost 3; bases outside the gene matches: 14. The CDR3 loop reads CASSPELAGGPETDTQYF. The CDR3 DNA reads TGTGCCAGCTCCCCGGAACTAGCGGGAGGGCCAGAGACAGATACGCAGTATTTT.

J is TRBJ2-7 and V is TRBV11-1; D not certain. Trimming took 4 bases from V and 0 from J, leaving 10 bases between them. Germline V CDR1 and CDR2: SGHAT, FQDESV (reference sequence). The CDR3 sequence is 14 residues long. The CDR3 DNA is TGTGCCAGCAGCTCAAAGACACACTCCTACGAGCAGTACTTC. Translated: CASSSKTHSYEQYF.

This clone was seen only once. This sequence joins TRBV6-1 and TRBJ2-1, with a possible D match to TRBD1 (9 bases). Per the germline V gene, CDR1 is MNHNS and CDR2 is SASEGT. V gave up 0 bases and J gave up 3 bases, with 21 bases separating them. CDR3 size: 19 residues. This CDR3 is CASSEAGQGSGSYYNEQFF. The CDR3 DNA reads TGTGCCAGCAGTGAAGCGGGACAGGGCAGCGGGAGCTACTACAATGAGCAGTTCTTC.

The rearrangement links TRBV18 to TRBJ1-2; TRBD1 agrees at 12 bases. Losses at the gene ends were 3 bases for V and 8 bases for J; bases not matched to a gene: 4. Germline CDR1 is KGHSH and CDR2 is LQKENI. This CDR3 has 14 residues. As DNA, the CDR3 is TGTGCCAGCTCACCTGGGACAGGGGGCAGGGGCTACACCTTC. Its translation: CASSPGTGGRGYTF.

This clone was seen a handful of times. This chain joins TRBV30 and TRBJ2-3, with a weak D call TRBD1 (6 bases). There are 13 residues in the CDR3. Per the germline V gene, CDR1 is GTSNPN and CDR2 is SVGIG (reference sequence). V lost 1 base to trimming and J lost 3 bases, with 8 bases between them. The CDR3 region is CAWSGRGTDTQYF. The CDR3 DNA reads TGTGCCTGGAGTGGTAGGGGGACAGATACGCAGTATTTT. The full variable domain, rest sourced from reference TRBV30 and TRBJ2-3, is SQTIHQWPATLVQPVGSPLSLECTVEGTSNPNLYWYRQAAGRGLQLLFYSVGIGQISSEVPQNLSASRPQDRQFILSSKKLLLSDSGFYLCAWSGRGTDTQYFGPGTRLTVL.

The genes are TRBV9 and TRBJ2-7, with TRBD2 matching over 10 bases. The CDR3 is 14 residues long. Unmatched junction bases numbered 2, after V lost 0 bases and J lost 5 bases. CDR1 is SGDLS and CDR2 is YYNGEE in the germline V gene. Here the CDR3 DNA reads TGTGCCAGCAGCGTAGACGGACTAGCGGACGAGCAGTACTTC. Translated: CASSVDGLADEQYF.

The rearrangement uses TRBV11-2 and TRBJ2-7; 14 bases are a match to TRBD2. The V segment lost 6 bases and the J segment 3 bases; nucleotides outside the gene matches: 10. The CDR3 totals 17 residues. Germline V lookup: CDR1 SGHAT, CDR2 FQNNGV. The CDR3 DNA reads TGTGCCAGCAGGACGGGACTAGCGGGAGAGAGGAGCTACGAGCAGTACTTC. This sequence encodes CASRTGLAGERSYEQYF.

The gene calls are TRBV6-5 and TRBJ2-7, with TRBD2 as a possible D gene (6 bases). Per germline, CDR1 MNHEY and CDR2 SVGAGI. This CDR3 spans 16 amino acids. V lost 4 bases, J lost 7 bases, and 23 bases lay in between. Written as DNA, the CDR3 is TGTGCCAGCAGTTGCAGCCTCGGGACTCCCCAGGAAGAGCAGTACTTC. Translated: CASSCSLGTPQEEQYF.

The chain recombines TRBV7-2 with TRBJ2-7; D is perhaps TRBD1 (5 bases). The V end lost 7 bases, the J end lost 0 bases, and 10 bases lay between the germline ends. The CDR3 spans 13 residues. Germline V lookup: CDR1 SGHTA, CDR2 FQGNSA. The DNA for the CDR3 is TGTGCCAGCAACACAGGTAGCTCCTACGAGCAGTACTTC. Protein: CASNTGSSYEQYF.

The CDR3 sequence: CASSQGTSGKNIQYF. The CDR3 nucleotides are TGCGCCAGCAGCCAAGGGACTAGCGGCAAAAACATTCAGTACTTC. The chain carries TRBV4-3 and TRBJ2-4; TRBD2 matches at 10 bases. The trim removed 1 base at V and 3 bases at J, leaving 0 bases unmatched. This CDR3 region has 15 residues. Germline V lookup: CDR1 LGHNA, CDR2 YSLEER.

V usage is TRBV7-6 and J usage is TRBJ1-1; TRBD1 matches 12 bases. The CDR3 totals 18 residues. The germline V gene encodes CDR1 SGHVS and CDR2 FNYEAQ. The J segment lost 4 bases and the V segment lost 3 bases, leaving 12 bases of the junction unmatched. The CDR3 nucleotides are TGTGCCAGCAGCTTGGGGACAGGGGGCTTCAAGTCGGTCACTGAAGCTTTCTTT. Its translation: CASSLGTGGFKSVTEAFF.

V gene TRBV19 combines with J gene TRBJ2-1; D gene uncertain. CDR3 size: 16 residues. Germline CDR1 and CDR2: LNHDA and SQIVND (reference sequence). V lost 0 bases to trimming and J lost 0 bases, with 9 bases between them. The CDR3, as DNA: TGTGCCAGTAGTATAGATCGACTTCACTCCTACAATGAGCAGTTCTTC. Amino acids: CASSIDRLHSYNEQFF.

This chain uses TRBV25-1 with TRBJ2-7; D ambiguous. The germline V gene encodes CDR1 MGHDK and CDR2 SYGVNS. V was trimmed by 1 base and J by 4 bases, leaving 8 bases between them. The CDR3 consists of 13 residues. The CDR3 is CASSESRRYEQYF. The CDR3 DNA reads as TGTGCCAGCAGTGAATCTAGAAGATACGAGCAGTACTTC.

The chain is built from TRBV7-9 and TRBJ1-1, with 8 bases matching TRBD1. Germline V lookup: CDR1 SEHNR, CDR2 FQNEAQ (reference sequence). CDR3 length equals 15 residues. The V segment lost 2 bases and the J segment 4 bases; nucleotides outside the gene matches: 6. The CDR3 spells CASSLSGQGVTEAFF. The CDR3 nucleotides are TGTGCCAGCAGCTTATCCGGACAGGGCGTCACTGAAGCTTTCTTT.

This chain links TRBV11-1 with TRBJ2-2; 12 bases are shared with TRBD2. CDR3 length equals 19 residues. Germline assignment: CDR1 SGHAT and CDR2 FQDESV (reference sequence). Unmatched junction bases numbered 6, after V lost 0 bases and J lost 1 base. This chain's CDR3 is CASSLAAPSGRENTGELFF. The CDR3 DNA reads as TGTGCCAGCAGCTTAGCGGCGCCTAGCGGGAGGGAGAACACCGGGGAGCTGTTTTTT. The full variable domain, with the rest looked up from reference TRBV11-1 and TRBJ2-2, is EAEVAQSPRYKITEKSQAVAFWCDPISGHATLYWYRQILGQGPELLVQFQDESVVDDSQLPKDRFSAERLKGVDSTLKIQPAELGDSAMYLCASSLAAPSGRENTGELFFGEGSRLTVL.

In nucleotides, the CDR3 is TGCACTAACGGGGGGGGCCGGGGATGTCACGGGGAGCTGTTTTTT. The encoded protein is CTNGGGRGCHGELFF. The genes are TRBV29-1 and TRBJ2-2; 8 nucleotides line up with TRBD2. This CDR3 is 15 amino acids long. Per germline, CDR1 SQVTM and CDR2 ANQGSEA.

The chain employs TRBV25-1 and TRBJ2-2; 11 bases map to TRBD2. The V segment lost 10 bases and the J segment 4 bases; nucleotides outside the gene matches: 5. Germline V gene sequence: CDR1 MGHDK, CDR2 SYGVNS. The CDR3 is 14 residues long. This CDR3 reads CATDSGRATGELFF. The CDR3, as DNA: TGTGCCACCGATAGCGGGAGGGCCACCGGGGAGCTGTTTTTT.

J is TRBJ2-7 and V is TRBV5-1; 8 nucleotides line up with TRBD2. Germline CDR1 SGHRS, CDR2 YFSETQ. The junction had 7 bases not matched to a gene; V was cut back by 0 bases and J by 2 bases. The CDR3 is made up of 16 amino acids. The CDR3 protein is CASSLAMAGGTYEQYF. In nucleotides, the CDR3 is TGCGCCAGCAGCTTGGCCATGGCGGGAGGAACCTACGAGCAGTACTTC.

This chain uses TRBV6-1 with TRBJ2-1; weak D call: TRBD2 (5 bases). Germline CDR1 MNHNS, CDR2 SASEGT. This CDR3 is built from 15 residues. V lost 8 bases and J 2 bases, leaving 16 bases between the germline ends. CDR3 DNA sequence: TGTGCCAGCTGGGTAAGCGGTAAGACCTACAATGAGCAGTTCTTC. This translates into CASWVSGKTYNEQFF.